The 22 T cell receptor beta chains in this list originate from one sample, sequenced in a study of spatial heterogeneity in lung cancer. Time point defined: sample taken at primary tumor resection. Frozen PBMC, nontumor lung or tumor provided whole RNA, which was sequenced unsorted. TCRdb reprocessed the 5' RACE reads via MiXCR and lists one record per CDR3 protein. The sample includes some 45,000 distinct CDR3 sequences, about an eighth of them seen just once. The sequences come from PBMCs, collected at surgery. These receptors came from a female donor with early-stage non-small cell lung cancer.

The gene calls are TRBV6-1 and TRBJ2-3, with 8 bases that match TRBD1. The CDR3 runs to 15 residues. In germline, CDR1 is MNHNS, CDR2 SASEGT. The junction had 6 bases not matched to a gene; V was cut back by 6 bases and J by 1 base. DNA of the CDR3: TGTGCCAGCAGCCAGGGGGCCGGGGGCACAGATACGCAGTATTTT. Translated, it gives CASSQGAGGTDTQYF.

This clonotype was seen more than once but under ten times. V gene TRBV6-1 combines with J gene TRBJ1-2, with 8 bases that match TRBD1. The CDR3 is 15 residues long. J was trimmed by 8 bases and V by 4 bases; bases with no gene match: 12. The V gene's germline CDR1 is MNHNS and CDR2 SASEGT. The CDR3 nucleotides are TGTGCCAGCAGTGGTATGGGGACAGGATCGCTCGGCTACACCTTC. It is translated as CASSGMGTGSLGYTF.

V and J are TRBV5-1 and TRBJ1-4; no reliable D call. Germline values: CDR1 SGHRS, CDR2 YFSETQ. This CDR3 has 15 amino acids. V lost 3 bases and J 0 bases, leaving 9 bases between the germline ends. The CDR3 here is CASSSTGATNEKLFF. The CDR3 DNA is TGCGCCAGCAGCTCGACGGGAGCAACTAATGAAAAACTGTTTTTT.

This clonotype was counted ten times or more. The V gene is TRBV19, the J gene TRBJ2-5, with 7 bases aligning to TRBD2. The CDR3 runs to 14 residues. CDR1 LNHDA and CDR2 SQIVND come from the germline V gene (reference sequence). The ends lost 5 bases at V and 4 bases at J; junction bases unmatched: 7. The DNA of the CDR3 is TGTGCCAGTAGTTTAGGACTAGGTGGAGAGACCCAGTACTTC. Translating it yields CASSLGLGGETQYF.

In this sample, this clonotype turned up a few times. The rearrangement uses TRBV7-9 and TRBJ2-7; the match to TRBD1 covers 9 bases. Germline lookup yields CDR1 SEHNR and CDR2 FQNEAQ (reference sequence). The V segment lost 5 bases and the J segment 6 bases; nucleotides outside the gene matches: 2. This CDR3 region has 12 residues. The chain's CDR3 is CASSDRGSEQYF. CDR3 coding DNA: TGTGCCAGCAGCGACAGGGGGAGCGAGCAGTACTTC. The full variable domain, with the rest looked up from reference TRBV7-9 and TRBJ2-7, is DTGVSQNPRHKITKRGQNVTFRCDPISEHNRLYWYRQTLGQGPEFLTYFQNEAQLEKSRLLSDRFSAERPKGSFSTLEIQRTEQGDSAMYLCASSDRGSEQYFGPGTRLTVT.

This clonotype was recorded many times. The chain couples TRBV6-2 or TRBV6-3 to TRBJ2-2, with TRBD1 identical over 8 bases. The germline gives CDR1 MNHEY, CDR2 SVGEGT. There are 17 residues in the CDR3. Trimming removed 2 bases from V and 5 bases from J; junction bases left unmatched: 10. CDR3 nucleotides: TGTGCCAGCAGTTACCCGCAACAGGGGGTTATGACCGGGGAGCTGTTTTTT. Translating gives CASSYPQQGVMTGELFF.

This clonotype was picked up a small number of times. This chain uses TRBV5-1 with TRBJ2-7; 8 positions agree with TRBD2. The V gene's germline CDR1 is SGHRS and CDR2 YFSETQ. V dropped 2 bases and J dropped 3; count of bases not matched to a gene: 7. The CDR3 extends over 15 amino acids. The CDR3 loop is CASSLGLAGVYEQYF. In DNA, the CDR3 is TGCGCCAGCAGCTTAGGGCTAGCGGGTGTCTACGAGCAGTACTTC. Full variable domain (rest looked up from reference TRBV5-1 and TRBJ2-7): KAGVTQTPRYLIKTRGQQVTLSCSPISGHRSVSWYQQTPGQGLQFLFEYFSETQRNKGNFPGRFSGRQFSNSRSEMNVSTLELGDSALYLCASSLGLAGVYEQYFGPGTRLTVT.

The chain combines TRBV19 with TRBJ1-1; D is undetermined. V lost 9 bases to trimming and J lost 4 bases, with 15 bases between them. The CDR3 extends over 13 amino acids. Per germline, CDR1 LNHDA and CDR2 SQIVND (reference sequence). DNA of the CDR3: TGTGCCAGCACCCGGGTCCTAGGCACTGAAGCTTTCTTT. This translates into CASTRVLGTEAFF.

This clonotype was picked up many times. The chain recombines TRBV7-9 with TRBJ1-2, with D possibly being TRBD1 (5 bases). Deletions cut 4 bases from V and 4 bases from J, with 10 bases between. Germline loops: CDR1 SEHNR, CDR2 FQNEAQ (reference sequence). The CDR3 covers 13 residues. DNA for the CDR3: TGTGCCAGCAGCTCGACAGATGCCTATGGCTACACCTTC. As protein: CASSSTDAYGYTF.

Here the CDR3 reads CASSSLPWTSGSYNEQFF. The CDR3 bases are TGCGCCAGCAGCTCACTCCCTTGGACTAGCGGGAGCTACAATGAGCAGTTCTTC. The chain carries TRBV5-1 and TRBJ2-1, with 13 positions matching TRBD2. The CDR3 runs 18 residues. Per germline, CDR1 SGHRS and CDR2 YFSETQ. Losses at the gene ends were 3 bases for V and 3 bases for J; bases not matched to a gene: 9. The whole variable domain, filled in from reference TRBV5-1 and TRBJ2-1, reads KAGVTQTPRYLIKTRGQQVTLSCSPISGHRSVSWYQQTPGQGLQFLFEYFSETQRNKGNFPGRFSGRQFSNSRSEMNVSTLELGDSALYLCASSSLPWTSGSYNEQFFGPGTRLTVL.

This clonotype was observed at least ten times. The chain links TRBV18 to TRBJ1-2; D might be TRBD1 (5 bases). The V end lost 3 bases, the J end lost 4 bases, and 9 bases lay between the germline ends. This CDR3 contains 13 residues. In germline, CDR1 is KGHSH, CDR2 LQKENI. The CDR3 loop reads CASSPGTSYGYTF. The CDR3 DNA follows: TGTGCCAGCTCACCCGGGACCAGCTATGGCTACACCTTC.

About this clonotype: A clone one base away is much larger, so this may be a read error. The chain links TRBV5-1 to TRBJ1-3, with D unclear. V was cut by 0 bases and J by 1 base, with 5 bases left in between. From germline, CDR1 is SGHRS and CDR2 YFSETQ. The length of the CDR3 is 14 residues. In DNA form, the CDR3 reads TGCGCCAGCAGCTTGGAGAGTTCTGGAAACACCATATATTTT. This encodes CASSLESSGNTIYF.

This clonotype was seen a few times. The CDR3 loop reads CASSLGLFQPQHF. The CDR3 nucleotides are TGTGCCAGCAGCCTCGGACTCTTCCAGCCCCAGCATTTT. The chain links TRBV6-6 to TRBJ1-5; D is undetermined. This CDR3 spans 13 amino acids. CDR1 is MNHNY, CDR2 SVGAGI, per germline (reference sequence). Trimming removed 6 bases at V and 7 bases at J, with 13 bases between.

This clonotype was seen a handful of times. The chain has TRBV9 and TRBJ2-3; the D is unclear. With 4 bases removed from V and 5 bases from J, the gap between germline ends came to 11 bases. There are 13 residues in the CDR3. From germline, CDR1 is SGDLS and CDR2 YYNGEE. CDR3 protein: CASSIQTRDTQYF. The CDR3 DNA follows: TGTGCCAGCAGCATACAGACCCGAGATACGCAGTATTTT.

The chain combines TRBV6-5 with TRBJ2-7; 7 positions match TRBD2. CDR3 length: 11 residues. J lost 11 bases, V lost 3 bases, and 4 bases had no gene match. Germline loops: CDR1 MNHEY, CDR2 SVGAGI. The chain's CDR3 is CASSYLGGEYF. CDR3 sequence (DNA): TGTGCCAGCAGTTATTTGGGGGGGGAGTACTTC.

This clonotype has ten or more counts. The chain has TRBV20-1 and TRBJ2-7, with D perhaps matching TRBD2 (5 bases). Trimming left V 2 bases short and J 2 bases short, with 13 bases between. The CDR3 is made up of 14 amino acids. Germline CDR1 and CDR2: DFQATT and SNEGSKA (reference sequence). The CDR3 loop reads CSARPRASAYEQYF. The CDR3 nucleotides are TGCAGTGCTAGACCGCGGGCCTCAGCCTACGAGCAGTACTTC.

This clonotype was seen repeatedly, ten times or more. Here the CDR3 DNA reads TGTGCCAGTAGTGCCTCGAGGGGTAGTGACTATACGCAGTATTTT. Translated, it gives CASSASRGSDYTQYF. J is TRBJ2-3 and V is TRBV19, with D perhaps matching TRBD1 or TRBD2 (5 bases each). The CDR3 covers 15 residues. V was trimmed by 5 bases and J by 7 bases, leaving 19 bases between them. Germline values: CDR1 LNHDA, CDR2 SQIVND (reference sequence).

V gene TRBV20-1 combines with J gene TRBJ2-2, with 10 bases aligning to TRBD1. The CDR3 loop spans 16 amino acids. V dropped 2 bases and J dropped 0; count of bases not matched to a gene: 3. Germline assignment: CDR1 DFQATT and CDR2 SNEGSKA (reference sequence). The CDR3 DNA sequence: TGCAGTGCTAGATCTGGGACAGGGGCGAACACCGGGGAGCTGTTTTTT. Translation gives CSARSGTGANTGELFF.

This clonotype was observed many times. The chain joins TRBV7-2 to TRBJ2-1; 11 bases line up with TRBD1. This CDR3 is built from 15 residues. Per the germline V gene, CDR1 is SGHTA and CDR2 is FQGNSA. With V trimmed by 3 bases and J by 8 bases, 6 bases remained unmatched. The CDR3 loop is CASSLDRGRVDEQFF. CDR3 nucleotide sequence: TGTGCCAGCAGCTTGGACAGGGGGCGTGTAGATGAGCAGTTCTTC.

V is TRBV7-9 and J is TRBJ2-7; TRBD2 aligns across 11 bases. Per the germline V gene, CDR1 is SEHNR and CDR2 is FQNEAQ (reference sequence). V lost 5 bases, J lost 4 bases, and 7 bases stayed unmatched. The CDR3 has 15 residues. CDR3 residues: CASSHSGGASYEQYF. In nucleotides, the CDR3 is TGTGCCAGCAGCCATAGCGGGGGGGCTTCGTACGAGCAGTACTTC.

This clonotype turned up a few times. The chain links TRBV11-2 to TRBJ2-1, with 13 bases matching TRBD2. V lost 4 bases, J lost 0 bases, and 21 bases stayed unmatched. This CDR3 has 23 residues. The germline V gene encodes CDR1 SGHAT and CDR2 FQNNGV. CDR3 protein: CASSSAGGQTGLAGLSSYNEQFF. Here the CDR3 DNA reads TGTGCCAGCAGCTCCGCGGGGGGACAGACGGGACTAGCGGGGTTGAGCTCCTACAATGAGCAGTTCTTC.

The sample holds many counts of this clonotype. The rearrangement links TRBV12-3 or TRBV12-4 to TRBJ2-6; possible D gene TRBD1, 6 bases. The CDR3 is 20 amino acids. The ends were cut back, 6 bases at V and 2 bases at J, with 26 bases in the middle. The CDR3 here is CASRPHLDRKNKAGANVLTF. The CDR3 bases are TGTGCCAGCAGACCCCACTTAGACAGGAAAAATAAGGCTGGGGCCAACGTCCTGACTTTC.